Each of the 11 T cell receptor beta chains below was sequenced from the same sample in a study of blood T cell repertoires in COVID-19. The method was immunoSEQ multiplex PCR; TCRdb's version includes in-frame clones alone and lacks a portion of them. The sample includes approximately 100,000 clones, 90% to 95% of them seen just once. The sequenced material came from peripheral blood. These receptors were obtained from a human donor in a cohort sampled during active COVID-19.

The V and J genes are TRBV4-1 and TRBJ1-6, with TRBD1 identical over 12 bases. Germline V gives CDR1 MGHRA, CDR2 YSYEKL. The CDR3 is 15 residues long. J gave up 9 bases and V 3 bases, and 3 bases lay outside the gene matches. Here the CDR3 DNA reads TGCGCCAGCAGCCAGCTGGGACAGGGGGCTTCACCCCTCCACTTT. Translating it yields CASSQLGQGASPLHF.

This sequence joins TRBV18 and TRBJ2-1, with D perhaps matching TRBD2 (5 bases). Germline V CDR1 and CDR2: KGHSH, LQKENI. V dropped 5 bases and J dropped 7 bases, with 18 bases sitting between them. The CDR3 sequence is 15 residues long. The CDR3 coding sequence is TGTGCCAGCTCATACGACCACCTGACGGGGAATGAGCAGTTCTTC. Its translation is CASSYDHLTGNEQFF.

V and J are TRBV11-1 and TRBJ2-3; TRBD2 might be the D (5 bases). Trimming removed 8 bases from V and 8 bases from J, with 11 bases in between. This CDR3 region has 11 residues. CDR1 is SGHAT, CDR2 FQDESV, per germline (reference sequence). CDR3 coding DNA: TGTGCCAGCCGAGAGGGTGTTACGCAGTATTTT. Encoded protein: CASREGVTQYF.

V and J are TRBV5-4 and TRBJ1-1; 8 bases map to TRBD1. The CDR3 length is 15 residues. Unmatched junction bases numbered 6, after V lost 4 bases and J lost 1 base. Germline lookup yields CDR1 SGHNT and CDR2 YYREEE (reference sequence). The CDR3 sequence: CASSMGDRPNTEAFF. The CDR3 DNA reads TGTGCCAGCAGCATGGGGGACAGGCCGAACACTGAAGCTTTCTTT.

This clone was found once. The rearrangement joins TRBV27 to TRBJ2-7, with 7 bases matching TRBD1. CDR1 MNHEY and CDR2 SMNVEV come from the germline V gene (reference sequence). J was trimmed by 1 base and V by 1 base; bases with no gene match: 7. The CDR3 consists of 16 residues. The CDR3 loop is CASSLFSTGVSYEQYF. The CDR3 DNA is TGTGCCAGCAGTTTATTTTCTACAGGGGTATCCTACGAGCAGTACTTC.

CDR3 nucleotides: TGTGCCAGCAGCTGGACTAGCGGGGTCGGAGAGACCCAGTACTTC. Protein sequence: CASSWTSGVGETQYF. The chain combines TRBV7-6 with TRBJ2-5; 12 bases agree with TRBD2. Germline V CDR1 and CDR2: SGHVS, FNYEAQ. The length of the CDR3 is 15 residues. V shed 4 bases and J 4 bases; nucleotides not matched to a gene: 4.

The chain couples TRBV5-6 to TRBJ2-3; 7 nucleotides line up with TRBD1. CDR3 length: 15 amino acids. Germline V gives CDR1 SGHDT, CDR2 YYEEEE. The junction had 2 bases not matched to a gene; V was cut back by 0 bases and J by 1 base. The CDR3 coding sequence is TGTGCCAGCAGCTTGGAGGGGGCGGGCACAGATACGCAGTATTTT. Its protein is CASSLEGAGTDTQYF.

This clone came up a few times. The gene calls are TRBV6-5 and TRBJ2-7; D is possibly TRBD2 (6 bases). The CDR3 covers 15 residues. In germline, CDR1 is MNHEY, CDR2 SVGAGI. V lost 0 bases and J 6 bases, leaving 15 bases between the germline ends. The CDR3 coding sequence is TGTGCCAGCAGTTACTCGGAGACGGGCGGGATCGAGCAGTACTTC. Protein: CASSYSETGGIEQYF.

The CDR3 is CASRQPGAYEQYF. The DNA of the CDR3 is TGCGCCAGCAGACAACCGGGAGCCTACGAGCAGTACTTC. The genes are TRBV5-1 and TRBJ2-7; D perhaps matches TRBD2 (6 bases). Germline values: CDR1 SGHRS, CDR2 YFSETQ. CDR3 length: 13 amino acids. V was clipped by 5 bases and J by 2 bases, with 11 bases between them.

This chain uses TRBV7-2 with TRBJ2-1, with TRBD2 matching over 12 bases. CDR3 length equals 17 residues. Per germline, CDR1 SGHTA and CDR2 FQGNSA. V shed 1 base and J 8 bases; nucleotides not matched to a gene: 9. CDR3 sequence (DNA): TGTGCCAGCAGCTTAGTGTCTAGCGGGGGGGCCTCCCATGAGCAGTTCTTC. It is translated as CASSLVSSGGASHEQFF.

The rearrangement joins TRBV7-2 to TRBJ2-4, with TRBD1 as a possible D gene (5 bases). Germline lookup yields CDR1 SGHTA and CDR2 FQGNSA. The CDR3 covers 16 residues. V lost 8 bases to trimming and J lost 2 bases, with 19 bases between them. The CDR3 loop reads CASLETYDSSKNIQYF. CDR3 nucleotides: TGTGCCAGCCTTGAGACGTACGACAGCTCCAAAAACATTCAGTACTTC.